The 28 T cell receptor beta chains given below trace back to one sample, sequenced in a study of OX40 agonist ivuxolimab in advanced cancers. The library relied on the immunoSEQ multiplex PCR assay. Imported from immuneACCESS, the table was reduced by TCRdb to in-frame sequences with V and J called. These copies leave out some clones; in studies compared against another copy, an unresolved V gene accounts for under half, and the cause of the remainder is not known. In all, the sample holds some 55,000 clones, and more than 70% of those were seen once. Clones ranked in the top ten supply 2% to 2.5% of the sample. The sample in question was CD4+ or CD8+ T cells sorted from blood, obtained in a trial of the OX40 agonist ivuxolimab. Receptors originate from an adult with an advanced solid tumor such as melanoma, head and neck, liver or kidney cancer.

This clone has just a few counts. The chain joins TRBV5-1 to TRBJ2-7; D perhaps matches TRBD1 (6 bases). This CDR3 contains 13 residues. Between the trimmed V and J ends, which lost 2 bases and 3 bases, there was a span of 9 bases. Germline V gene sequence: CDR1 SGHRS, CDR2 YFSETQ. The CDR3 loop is CASSFQGNYEQYF. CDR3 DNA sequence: TGCGCCAGCAGCTTTCAGGGGAACTACGAGCAGTACTTC.

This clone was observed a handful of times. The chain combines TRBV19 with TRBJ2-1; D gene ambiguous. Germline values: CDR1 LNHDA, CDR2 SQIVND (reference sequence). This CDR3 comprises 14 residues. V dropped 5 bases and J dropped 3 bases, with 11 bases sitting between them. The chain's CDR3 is CASSSRVGYNEQFF. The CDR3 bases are TGTGCCAGTAGTTCCCGGGTGGGCTACAATGAGCAGTTCTTC.

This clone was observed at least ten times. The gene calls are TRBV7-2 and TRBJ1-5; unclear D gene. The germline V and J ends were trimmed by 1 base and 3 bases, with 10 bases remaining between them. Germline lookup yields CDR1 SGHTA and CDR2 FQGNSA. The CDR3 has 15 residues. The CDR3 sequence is CASSLEGGNNQPQHF. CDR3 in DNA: TGTGCCAGCAGCTTAGAGGGCGGAAACAATCAGCCCCAGCATTTT.

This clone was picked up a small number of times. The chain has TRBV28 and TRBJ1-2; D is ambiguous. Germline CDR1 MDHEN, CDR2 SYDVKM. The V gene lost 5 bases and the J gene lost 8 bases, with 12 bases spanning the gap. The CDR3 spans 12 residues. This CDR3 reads CASSPEVGGYTF. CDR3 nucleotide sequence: TGTGCCAGCAGTCCAGAGGTGGGAGGCTACACCTTC.

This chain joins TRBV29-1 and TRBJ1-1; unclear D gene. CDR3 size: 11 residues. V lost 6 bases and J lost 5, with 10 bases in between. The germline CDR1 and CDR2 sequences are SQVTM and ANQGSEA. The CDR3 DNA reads TGCAGCGTCGATGGAGGTACTGAAGCTTTCTTT. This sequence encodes CSVDGGTEAFF.

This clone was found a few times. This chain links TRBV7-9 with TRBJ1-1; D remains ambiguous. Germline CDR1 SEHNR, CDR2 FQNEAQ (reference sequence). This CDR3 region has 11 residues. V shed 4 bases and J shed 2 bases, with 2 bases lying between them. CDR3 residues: CASSSNTEAFF. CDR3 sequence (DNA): TGTGCCAGCAGCTCTAACACTGAAGCTTTCTTT.

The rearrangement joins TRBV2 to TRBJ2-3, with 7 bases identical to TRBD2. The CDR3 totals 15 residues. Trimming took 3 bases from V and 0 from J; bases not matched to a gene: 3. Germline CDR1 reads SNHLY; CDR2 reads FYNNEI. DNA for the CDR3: TGTGCCAGCAGTGAGCGGGGGATAAGCACAGATACGCAGTATTTT. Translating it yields CASSERGISTDTQYF.

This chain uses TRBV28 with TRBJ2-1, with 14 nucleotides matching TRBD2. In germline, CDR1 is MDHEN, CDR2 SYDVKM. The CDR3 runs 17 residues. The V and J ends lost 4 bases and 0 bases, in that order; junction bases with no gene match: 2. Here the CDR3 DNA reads TGTGCCAGCAGTTCGACTAGCGGGAGGGCCTCCTACAATGAGCAGTTCTTC. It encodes CASSSTSGRASYNEQFF.

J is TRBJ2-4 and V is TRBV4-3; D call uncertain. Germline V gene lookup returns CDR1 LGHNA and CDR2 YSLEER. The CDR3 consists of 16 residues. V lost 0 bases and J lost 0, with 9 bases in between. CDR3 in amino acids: CASSQDHGIAKNIQYF. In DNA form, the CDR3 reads TGCGCCAGCAGCCAAGATCATGGGATAGCCAAAAACATTCAGTACTTC.

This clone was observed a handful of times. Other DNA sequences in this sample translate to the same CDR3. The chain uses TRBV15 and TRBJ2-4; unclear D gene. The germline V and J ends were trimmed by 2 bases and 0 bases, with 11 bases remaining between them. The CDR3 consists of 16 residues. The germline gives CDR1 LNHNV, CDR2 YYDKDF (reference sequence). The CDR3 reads CATSRKEVIAKNIQYF. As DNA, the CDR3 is TGTGCCACCAGCAGAAAGGAAGTGATAGCCAAAAACATTCAGTACTTC.

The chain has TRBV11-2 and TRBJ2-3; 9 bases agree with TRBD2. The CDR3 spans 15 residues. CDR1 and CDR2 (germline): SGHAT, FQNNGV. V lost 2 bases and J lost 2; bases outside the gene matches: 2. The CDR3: CASSLRLAATDTQYF. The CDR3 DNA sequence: TGTGCCAGCAGCTTAAGACTAGCGGCCACAGATACGCAGTATTTT.

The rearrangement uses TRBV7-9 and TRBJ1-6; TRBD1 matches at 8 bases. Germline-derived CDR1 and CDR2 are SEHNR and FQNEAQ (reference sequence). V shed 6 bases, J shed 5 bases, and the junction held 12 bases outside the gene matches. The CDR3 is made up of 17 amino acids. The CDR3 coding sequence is TGTGCCAGCAGACAAAAAGGGACAGGCAAAGATAATTCACCCCTCCACTTT. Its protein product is CASRQKGTGKDNSPLHF.

The CDR3 DNA reads TGTGCCAGCAGTAAAAACAGGGCCGGCTACACCTTC. This gives the protein CASSKNRAGYTF. This chain uses TRBV6-1 with TRBJ1-2, with D maybe TRBD1 (6 bases). V was trimmed by 5 bases and J by 8 bases, leaving 12 bases between them. The CDR3 consists of 12 residues. Germline V lookup: CDR1 MNHNS, CDR2 SASEGT.

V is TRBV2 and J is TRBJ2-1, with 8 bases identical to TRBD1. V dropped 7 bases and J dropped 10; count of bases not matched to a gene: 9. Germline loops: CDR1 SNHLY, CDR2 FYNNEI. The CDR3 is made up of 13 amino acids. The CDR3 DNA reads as TGTGCCAGCACCGGACAGGGTTTGGGAGAGCAGTTCTTC. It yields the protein CASTGQGLGEQFF.

The CDR3 sequence: CASGALGGSYEQYF. Here the CDR3 DNA reads TGTGCCAGCGGAGCTCTTGGAGGAAGTTACGAGCAGTACTTC. The chain is built from TRBV28 and TRBJ2-7; tentative D call: TRBD2 (5 bases). Germline CDR1 is MDHEN and CDR2 is SYDVKM. The V end lost 8 bases, the J end lost 4 bases, and 18 bases lay between the germline ends. The CDR3 totals 14 residues. Drawing the rest from reference TRBV28 and TRBJ2-7, the complete variable domain is DVKVTQSSRYLVKRTGEKVFLECVQDMDHENMFWYRQDPGLGLRLIYFSYDVKMKEKGDIPEGYSVSREKKERFSLILESASTNQTSMYLCASGALGGSYEQYFGPGTRLTVT.

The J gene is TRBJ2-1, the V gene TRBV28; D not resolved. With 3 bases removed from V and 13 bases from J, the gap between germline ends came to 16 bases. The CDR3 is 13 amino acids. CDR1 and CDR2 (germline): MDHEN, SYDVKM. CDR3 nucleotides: TGTGCCAGCAGTTTTCGGGCCCTGTACAAACAGTTCTTC. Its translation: CASSFRALYKQFF.

In DNA, the CDR3 is TGTGCCAGCAGCCTTAGCGTAAGAGAGACCCAGTACTTC. Translation: CASSLSVRETQYF. This rearrangement joins TRBV9 to TRBJ2-5; D perhaps matches TRBD2 (5 bases). From germline, CDR1 is SGDLS and CDR2 YYNGEE. V shed 4 bases and J shed 4 bases, with 11 bases lying between them. There are 13 residues in the CDR3.

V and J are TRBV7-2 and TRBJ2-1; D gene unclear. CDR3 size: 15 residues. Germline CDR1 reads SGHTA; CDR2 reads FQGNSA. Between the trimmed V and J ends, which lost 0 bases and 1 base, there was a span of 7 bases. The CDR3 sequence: CASSLARLSYNEQFF. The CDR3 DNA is TGTGCCAGCAGCTTAGCCCGGCTTTCCTACAATGAGCAGTTCTTC.

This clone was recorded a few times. CDR3 sequence reads: CASSNGQGNNSPLHF. The DNA for the CDR3 is TGTGCCAGCAGCAACGGACAGGGGAATAATTCACCCCTCCACTTT. The chain is built from TRBV5-8 and TRBJ1-6, with 9 bases fitting TRBD1. J was trimmed by 5 bases and V by 4 bases; bases with no gene match: 4. The CDR3 totals 15 residues. The V gene's germline CDR1 is SGHTS and CDR2 YDEGEE.

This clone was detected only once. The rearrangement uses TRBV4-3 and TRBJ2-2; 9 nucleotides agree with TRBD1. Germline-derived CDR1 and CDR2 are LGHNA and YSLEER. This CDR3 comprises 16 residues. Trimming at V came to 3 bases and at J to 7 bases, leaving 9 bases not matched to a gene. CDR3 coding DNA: TGCGCCAGCAGCCACATCACCGGGACAGGGCTCGGGGAGCTGTTTTTT. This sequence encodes CASSHITGTGLGELFF.

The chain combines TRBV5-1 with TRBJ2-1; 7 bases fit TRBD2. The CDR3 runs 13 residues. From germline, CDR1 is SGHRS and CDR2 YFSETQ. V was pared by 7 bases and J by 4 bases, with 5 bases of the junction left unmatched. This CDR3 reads CASGAAGYNEQFF. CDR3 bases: TGCGCCAGCGGTGCAGCGGGATACAATGAGCAGTTCTTC.

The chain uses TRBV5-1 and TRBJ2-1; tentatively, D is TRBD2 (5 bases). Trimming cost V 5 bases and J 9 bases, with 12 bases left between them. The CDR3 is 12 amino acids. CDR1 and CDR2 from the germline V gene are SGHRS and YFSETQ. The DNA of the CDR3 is TGCGCCAGCAGGTCGCCGGGGAGTGAGCAGTTCTTC. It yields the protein CASRSPGSEQFF.

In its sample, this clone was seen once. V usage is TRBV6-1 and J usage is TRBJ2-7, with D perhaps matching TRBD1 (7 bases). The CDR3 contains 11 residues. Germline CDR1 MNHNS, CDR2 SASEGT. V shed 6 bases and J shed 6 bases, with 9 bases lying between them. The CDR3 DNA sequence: TGTGCCAGCAGCCAGGGGGGCGAGCAGTACTTC. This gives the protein CASSQGGEQYF.

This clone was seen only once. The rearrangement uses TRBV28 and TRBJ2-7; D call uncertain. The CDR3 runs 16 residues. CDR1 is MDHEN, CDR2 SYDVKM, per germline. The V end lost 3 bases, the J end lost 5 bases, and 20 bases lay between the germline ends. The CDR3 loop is CASSFPLRPSVDEQYF. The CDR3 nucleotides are TGTGCCAGCAGTTTCCCTCTGAGACCCTCTGTGGACGAGCAGTACTTC.

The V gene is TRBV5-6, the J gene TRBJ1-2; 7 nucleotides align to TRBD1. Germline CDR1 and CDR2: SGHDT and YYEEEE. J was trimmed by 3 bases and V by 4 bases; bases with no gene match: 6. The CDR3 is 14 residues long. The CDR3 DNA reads TGTGCCAGCAGCCCGACAGGGACCTACTATGGCTACACCTTC. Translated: CASSPTGTYYGYTF.

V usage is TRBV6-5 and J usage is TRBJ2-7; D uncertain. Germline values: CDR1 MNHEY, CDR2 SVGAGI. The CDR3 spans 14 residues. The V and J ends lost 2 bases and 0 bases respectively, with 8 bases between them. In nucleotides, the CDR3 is TGTGCCAGCAGTTACGGGATAAGCTCCTACGAGCAGTACTTC. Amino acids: CASSYGISSYEQYF.

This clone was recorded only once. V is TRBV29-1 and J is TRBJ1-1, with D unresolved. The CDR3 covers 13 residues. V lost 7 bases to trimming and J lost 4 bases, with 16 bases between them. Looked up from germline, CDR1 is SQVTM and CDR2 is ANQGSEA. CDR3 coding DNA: TGCAGCGCTCCTGGGCCTCCCGGCACTGAAGCTTTCTTT. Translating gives CSAPGPPGTEAFF.

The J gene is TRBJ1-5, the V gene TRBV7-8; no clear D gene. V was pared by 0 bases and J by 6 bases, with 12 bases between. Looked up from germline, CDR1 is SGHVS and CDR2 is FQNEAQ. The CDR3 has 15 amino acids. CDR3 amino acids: CASSLAGKIGQPQHF. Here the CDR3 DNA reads TGTGCCAGCAGCTTAGCCGGGAAGATCGGTCAGCCCCAGCATTTT.